One and the same sample provided the 27 T cell receptor beta chains below, sequenced in a study of cytomegalovirus exposure and HLA in healthy donors. The primer mix had 60 Vbeta and 13 Jbeta primers. The method was immunoSEQ multiplex PCR; TCRdb's version includes in-frame clones alone and lacks a portion of them. Its table lists about 200,000 clones. Sample: PBMCs. The receptors come from a man younger than 40 in good health and CMV-seronegative.

The chain links TRBV4-2 to TRBJ2-3; maybe TRBD1 (5 bases). CDR3 size: 13 residues. Germline V gene lookup returns CDR1 LGHNA and CDR2 YNFKEQ. Deletions cut 0 bases from V and 5 bases from J, with 6 bases between. The CDR3 region is CASSQDQGDTQYF. In DNA, the CDR3 is TGTGCCAGCAGCCAAGATCAGGGAGATACGCAGTATTTT.

The rearrangement uses TRBV5-1 and TRBJ2-1, with 10 positions matching TRBD2. Germline CDR1 and CDR2: SGHRS and YFSETQ. There are 16 residues in the CDR3. The junction had 7 bases not matched to a gene; V was cut back by 3 bases and J by 4 bases. The CDR3 is CASSWTGTSEYNEQFF. The CDR3 DNA follows: TGCGCCAGCAGCTGGACCGGGACTAGCGAATACAATGAGCAGTTCTTC.

The chain carries TRBV7-2 and TRBJ2-4, with 12 bases identical to TRBD2. Trimming at V came to 5 bases and at J to 5 bases, leaving 4 bases not matched to a gene. This CDR3 spans 15 amino acids. CDR1 and CDR2 from the germline V gene are SGHTA and FQGNSA. For the CDR3, the DNA is TGTGCCAGCAGCCGGACTAGCGGGGTTGAAAACATTCAGTACTTC. This translates into CASSRTSGVENIQYF. Complete variable domain (other parts from reference TRBV7-2 and TRBJ2-4): GAGVSQSPSNKVTEKGKDVELRCDPISGHTALYWYRQSLGQGLEFLIYFQGNSAPDKSGLPSDRFSAERTGGSVSTLTIQRTQQEDSAVYLCASSRTSGVENIQYFGAGTRLSVL.

The genes are TRBV28 and TRBJ1-2, with 7 bases matching TRBD1. This CDR3 region has 16 residues. J lost 4 bases, V lost 2 bases, and 10 bases had no gene match. Germline CDR1 MDHEN, CDR2 SYDVKM. The CDR3 nucleotides are TGTGCCAGCAGTTTAGATGGGCAGGGGGATCCCTATGGCTACACCTTC. Its protein is CASSLDGQGDPYGYTF.

V and J are TRBV7-2 and TRBJ2-2; 11 positions match TRBD2. CDR1 and CDR2 from the germline V gene are SGHTA and FQGNSA. V was pared by 4 bases and J by 5 bases, with 3 bases of the junction left unmatched. The CDR3 runs 15 residues. CDR3 amino acids: CASSYSGGVTGELFF. The CDR3 nucleotides read TGTGCCAGCAGCTATAGCGGGGGGGTGACCGGGGAGCTGTTTTTT.

The chain has TRBV5-6 and TRBJ2-3; no clear D gene. Germline assignment: CDR1 SGHDT and CDR2 YYEEEE. The ends were cut back, 4 bases at V and 4 bases at J, with 7 bases in the middle. The CDR3 has 12 amino acids. The CDR3 is CASSVRPDTQYF. CDR3 bases: TGTGCCAGCAGCGTGCGCCCAGATACGCAGTATTTT.

V usage is TRBV14 and J usage is TRBJ1-2; D is ambiguous. The length of the CDR3 is 13 residues. V was pared by 1 base and J by 8 bases, with 11 bases between. The germline V gene has CDR1 SGHDN and CDR2 FVKESK. Here the CDR3 reads CASSQGKGGGYTF. The CDR3 nucleotides read TGTGCCAGCAGCCAAGGGAAGGGAGGAGGCTACACCTTC.

The V call is TRBV18, the J call TRBJ1-1, with a weak D call TRBD1 (5 bases). The V end lost 3 bases, the J end lost 0 bases, and 11 bases lay between the germline ends. The CDR3 consists of 15 residues. From germline, CDR1 is KGHSH and CDR2 LQKENI. CDR3 in DNA: TGTGCCAGCTCACCGGGGCAGCCTATGAACACTGAAGCTTTCTTT. Translating gives CASSPGQPMNTEAFF.

Concerning this clone itself: At the DNA level, this CDR3 is encoded by other sequences in the same sample as well. This sequence joins TRBV13 and TRBJ1-1; D remains ambiguous. The CDR3 consists of 11 residues. From germline, CDR1 is PRHDT and CDR2 FYEKMQ (reference sequence). Trimming shortened V by 4 bases and J by 3 bases, and 3 bases separated the two germline ends. CDR3 sequence: CASSSYTEAFF. Here the CDR3 DNA reads TGTGCCAGCAGCTCCTACACTGAAGCTTTCTTT.

The CDR3 DNA sequence: TGTGCCAGCAGAAAGCCAGCGGGAGGGGAGACCCAGTACTTC. Protein sequence: CASRKPAGGETQYF. V usage is TRBV11-2 and J usage is TRBJ2-5, with 10 bases lining up with TRBD2. Germline values: CDR1 SGHAT, CDR2 FQNNGV. V gave up 6 bases and J gave up 5 bases; unmatched junction bases: 6. The CDR3 is made up of 14 amino acids.

The rearrangement links TRBV4-3 to TRBJ2-3; 9 nucleotides match TRBD1. The CDR3 loop spans 18 amino acids. J gave up 5 bases and V 1 base, and 13 bases lay outside the gene matches. Germline CDR1 is LGHNA and CDR2 is YSLEER. CDR3 DNA sequence: TGCGCCAGCAGCCAAGGGGGGCCGGGACAGGGTTTCGTAGATACGCAGTATTTT. Residues: CASSQGGPGQGFVDTQYF.

The rearrangement links TRBV6-6 to TRBJ1-4, with a tentative D call TRBD1 (5 bases). Between the trimmed V and J ends, which lost 2 bases and 13 bases, there was a span of 8 bases. Germline CDR1 is MNHNY and CDR2 is SVGAGI (reference sequence). The CDR3 covers 11 residues. The CDR3 DNA sequence: TGTGCCAGCAGTTACCAGGGCGGACTGTTTTTT. This encodes CASSYQGGLFF.

The chain is built from TRBV6-5 and TRBJ2-1; TRBD2 matches 11 bases. From germline, CDR1 is MNHEY and CDR2 SVGAGI. Trimming at V came to 4 bases and at J to 8 bases, leaving 7 bases not matched to a gene. This CDR3 comprises 15 residues. The CDR3 sequence: CASSSLAGGGDEQFF. In DNA form, the CDR3 reads TGTGCCAGCAGTTCCTTAGCGGGAGGGGGGGATGAGCAGTTCTTC.

The chain is built from TRBV14 and TRBJ2-5, with a possible D match to TRBD1 (5 bases). This CDR3 comprises 15 residues. V was pared by 0 bases and J by 4 bases, with 12 bases between. Germline V gene data show CDR1 as SGHDN and CDR2 as FVKESK. The CDR3 loop reads CASSQDRVRSETQYF. In DNA form, the CDR3 reads TGTGCCAGCAGCCAAGACAGGGTTCGATCAGAGACCCAGTACTTC.

The V gene is TRBV20-1, the J gene TRBJ2-7, with D unresolved. The CDR3 has 10 amino acids. Per germline, CDR1 DFQATT and CDR2 SNEGSKA (reference sequence). V was pared by 6 bases and J by 6 bases, with 9 bases between. This chain's CDR3 is CSAEPVEQYF. The CDR3 bases are TGCAGTGCCGAGCCCGTCGAGCAGTACTTC.

The chain employs TRBV30 and TRBJ1-5; D remains ambiguous. V was shortened by 2 bases and J by 4 bases, with 9 bases between the two germline ends. Looked up from germline, CDR1 is GTSNPN and CDR2 is SVGIG (reference sequence). The CDR3 covers 13 residues. CDR3: CAWSWRENQPQHF. The DNA of the CDR3 is TGTGCCTGGAGTTGGAGAGAAAATCAGCCCCAGCATTTT.

V and J are TRBV9 and TRBJ2-2, with a weak D call TRBD1 (5 bases). The V gene lost 4 bases and the J gene lost 6 bases, with 22 bases spanning the gap. CDR1 and CDR2 (germline): SGDLS, YYNGEE. The CDR3 length is 17 residues. The CDR3 bases are TGTGCCAGCAGCCCCGGGCAGGGATTAGGGGTCGCCGGGGAGCTGTTTTTT. This sequence encodes CASSPGQGLGVAGELFF.

The genes are TRBV5-1 and TRBJ2-1; 12 bases fit TRBD2. This CDR3 contains 18 residues. Looked up from germline, CDR1 is SGHRS and CDR2 is YFSETQ. Trimming took 3 bases from V and 1 from J; bases not matched to a gene: 8. The chain's CDR3 is CASSSVPSGGASYNEQFF. The CDR3 DNA reads TGCGCCAGCAGCTCAGTGCCTAGCGGGGGGGCTTCCTACAATGAGCAGTTCTTC.

The V gene is TRBV2, the J gene TRBJ2-5; a weak D match, TRBD1 (6 bases). V gave up 4 bases and J gave up 0 bases, with 12 bases separating them. The germline V gene encodes CDR1 SNHLY and CDR2 FYNNEI. The CDR3 has 15 residues. CDR3 protein: CASSGQGSYQETQYF. CDR3 coding DNA: TGTGCCAGCAGTGGTCAGGGGTCATACCAAGAGACCCAGTACTTC. Looking up the rest from reference TRBV2 and TRBJ2-5 gives the full variable domain: EPEVTQTPSHQVTQMGQEVILRCVPISNHLYFYWYRQILGQKVEFLVSFYNNEISEKSEIFDDQFSVERPDGSNFTLKIRSTKLEDSAMYFCASSGQGSYQETQYFGPGTRLLVL.

V is TRBV19 and J is TRBJ1-4, with TRBD1 as a possible D gene (5 bases). Per germline, CDR1 LNHDA and CDR2 SQIVND (reference sequence). V was clipped by 5 bases and J by 7 bases, with 17 bases between them. This CDR3 has 15 amino acids. The DNA for the CDR3 is TGTGCCAGTAGTTCTCTCCCGGGGGATGGTGAAAAACTGTTTTTT. Its protein is CASSSLPGDGEKLFF.

The chain uses TRBV5-4 and TRBJ1-2; tentatively, D is TRBD1 (6 bases). Trimming stripped 1 base from V and 3 bases from J, with 19 bases between. The CDR3 is 17 residues long. Germline V CDR1 and CDR2: SGHNT, YYREEE (reference sequence). The DNA of the CDR3 is TGTGCCAGCAGCTTGTGGGGCGGGCAGGGGCATCACTATGGCTACACCTTC. It encodes CASSLWGGQGHHYGYTF.

The chain couples TRBV28 to TRBJ1-2; 8 nucleotides agree with TRBD1. This CDR3 contains 12 residues. With 8 bases clipped from V and 7 bases from J, the junction kept 6 bases outside the gene matches. From germline, CDR1 is MDHEN and CDR2 SYDVKM. DNA for the CDR3: TGTGCCAGCGAAAGGACAGGGCTTGGCTACACCTTC. The encoded protein is CASERTGLGYTF.

This chain connects TRBV11-2 to TRBJ1-4; the D is unclear. CDR1 and CDR2 (germline): SGHAT, FQNNGV. The CDR3 has 13 amino acids. V was pared by 5 bases and J by 4 bases, with 8 bases between. CDR3 DNA: TGTGCCAGCAGCAGCGGTCTTAATGAAAAACTGTTTTTT. This gives the protein CASSSGLNEKLFF.

The genes are TRBV7-9 and TRBJ1-3; possible D gene TRBD1, 5 bases. The V gene's germline CDR1 is SEHNR and CDR2 FQNEAQ (reference sequence). The germline V and J ends were trimmed by 1 base and 0 bases, with 10 bases remaining between them. This CDR3 spans 16 amino acids. The CDR3, as DNA: TGTGCCAGCAGCTTAGTTGGGGGGGTCTCTGGAAACACCATATATTTT. This encodes CASSLVGGVSGNTIYF.

This chain uses TRBV5-6 with TRBJ1-2; D call uncertain. The CDR3 contains 14 residues. Germline values: CDR1 SGHDT, CDR2 YYEEEE. Trimming removed 2 bases from V and 9 bases from J, with 17 bases in between. CDR3 sequence reads: CASSLMRSTGSYTF. The CDR3 DNA reads as TGTGCCAGCAGCTTAATGAGGTCCACTGGTAGCTACACCTTC.

The V gene is TRBV7-2, the J gene TRBJ1-4; D gene ambiguous. This CDR3 contains 16 residues. The germline V gene encodes CDR1 SGHTA and CDR2 FQGNSA. Trimming took 3 bases from V and 0 from J, leaving 11 bases between them. In nucleotides, the CDR3 is TGTGCCAGCAGCTTCAGAGGAGTTACAACTAATGAAAAACTGTTTTTT. Protein product: CASSFRGVTTNEKLFF.

This chain connects TRBV5-1 to TRBJ1-1; 7 bases are shared with TRBD1. The CDR3 has 15 amino acids. Trimming cost V 0 bases and J 11 bases; bases outside gene matches: 13. Per germline, CDR1 SGHRS and CDR2 YFSETQ. CDR3 region: CASSLDGTVNPGAFF. The DNA of the CDR3 is TGCGCCAGCAGCTTGGATGGGACAGTAAATCCGGGGGCTTTCTTT.